Given below is one TCR beta chain in context. These data are taken from a study of OX40 agonist ivuxolimab in advanced cancers. Study-wide background: Dose-escalation subjects each had hepatocellular carcinoma, melanoma, renal cell or head and neck cancer.

Assay used: immunoSEQ multiplex PCR; TCRdb lists only in-frame clones, some missing. The data contain 62,000 or so clones, about nine tenths of them singletons. Germline lookup yields CDR1 SQVTM and CDR2 ANQGSEA. The CDR3 runs 17 residues. The V and J ends lost 6 bases and 4 bases, in that order; junction bases with no gene match: 14. Here the sequenced sample was CD4+ or CD8+ T cells sorted from blood, taken in a trial of the OX40 agonist ivuxolimab. The chain employs TRBV29-1 and TRBJ2-1; TRBD2 matches at 11 bases. The clonotype comes from an adult with an advanced solid tumor such as melanoma, head and neck, liver or kidney cancer. The CDR3 nucleotides read TGCAGCGTCGCTCCCTTCTTCACTAGCGGGAGTTACAATGAGCAGTTCTTC. It specifies CSVAPFFTSGSYNEQFF.